This is a list of T cell receptor beta chains from one sample in a study of T cell responses to AZD1222 COVID-19 vaccine. Sequencing was performed with immunoSEQ multiplex PCR; in TCRdb, only in-frame clones are kept and a portion is missing. The profile shows approximately 140,000 clones, 92% of them singletons. The specimen was peripheral blood, collected on day 0 of AZD1222 vaccination. Source of these receptors: an adult in good health. Both conserved end residues are part of each CDR3. Each record gives: D gene, J gene, clone size, V gene, CDR3 DNA, CDR3 protein. D genes are given only for firm matches. The listing skips clone size in some rows; elsewhere it reads once, few, many or a size class.

NA,TRBJ2-2,NA,TRBV5-1,TGCGCCAGCAGCTTGCTCCCAGGCGTGAACACCGGGGAGCTGTTTTTT,CASSLLPGVNTGELFF
TRBD2,TRBJ2-1,NA,TRBV11-2,TGTGCCAGCAGCCACTTACGTTCAGCGGGAGGGGATCTCAATGAGCAGTTCTTC,CASSHLRSAGGDLNEQFF
NA,TRBJ2-5,NA,TRBV11-3,TGTGCCAGCAGCTCAAGGTTCGCGGAGGGAGCTGGAGAGACCCAGTACTTC,CASSSRFAEGAGETQYF
TRBD2,TRBJ2-1,NA,TRBV6-5,TGTGCCAGCAGCGTTCTAGCGGGAGTGGGCAATGAGCAGTTCTTC,CASSVLAGVGNEQFF
NA,TRBJ1-2,NA,TRBV6-5,TGTGCCAGCAGCCCAGGGGTAGGGGGGTATGGCTACACCTTC,CASSPGVGGYGYTF
NA,TRBJ1-5,NA,TRBV30,TGTGCCTGGAGTTGGGGAGATGGCAATCAGCCCCAGCATTTT,CAWSWGDGNQPQHF
TRBD1,TRBJ1-2,NA,TRBV19,TGTGCCAGTAGTACCCGACAGGGCTCGAACTATGGCTACACCTTC,CASSTRQGSNYGYTF
TRBD1,TRBJ2-7,NA,TRBV4-1,TGCGCCAGCAGCCAAACGAAGACAGGGGCGTACGAGCAGTACTTC,CASSQTKTGAYEQYF
TRBD1,TRBJ2-1,NA,TRBV23-1,TGCGCCAGCAGTCACTGCGTCGGACAGGGGGCGAGGAATGAGCAGTTCTTC,CASSHCVGQGARNEQFF
TRBD1,TRBJ1-5,NA,TRBV7-2,TGTGCCAGCAGTCCGACCCGAACAGGGGGCAATCAGCCCCAGCATTTT,CASSPTRTGGNQPQHF
TRBD1,TRBJ1-2,NA,TRBV14,TGTGCCAGCAGCCAACGTGCAGGGGGGTATGGCTACACCTTC,CASSQRAGGYGYTF
TRBD2,TRBJ2-3,once,TRBV5-4,TGTGCCAGCAGCGCAGGACTAGCGGGAGGGAGCACAGATACGCAGTATTTT,CASSAGLAGGSTDTQYF
NA,TRBJ1-4,NA,TRBV18,TGTGCCAGCTCACTGCGGAGAACAACTAATGAAAAACTGTTTTTT,CASSLRRTTNEKLFF